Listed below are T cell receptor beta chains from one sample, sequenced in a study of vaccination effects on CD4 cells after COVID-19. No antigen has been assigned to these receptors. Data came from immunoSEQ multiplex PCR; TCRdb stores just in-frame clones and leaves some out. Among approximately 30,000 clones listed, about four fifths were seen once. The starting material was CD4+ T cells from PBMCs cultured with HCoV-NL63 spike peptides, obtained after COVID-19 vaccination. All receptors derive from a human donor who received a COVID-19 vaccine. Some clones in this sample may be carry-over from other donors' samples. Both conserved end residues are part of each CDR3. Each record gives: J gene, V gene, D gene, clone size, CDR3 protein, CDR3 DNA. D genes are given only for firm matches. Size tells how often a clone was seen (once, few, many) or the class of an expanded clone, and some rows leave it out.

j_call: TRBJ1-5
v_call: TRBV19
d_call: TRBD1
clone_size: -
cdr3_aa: CASRVGQGGNQPQHF
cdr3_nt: TGTGCCAGTAGGGTCGGACAGGGGGGCAATCAGCCCCAGCATTTT

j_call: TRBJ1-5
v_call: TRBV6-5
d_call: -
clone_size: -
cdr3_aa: CASKDTSNQPQHF
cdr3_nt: TGTGCCAGCAAGGACACTAGCAATCAGCCCCAGCATTTT

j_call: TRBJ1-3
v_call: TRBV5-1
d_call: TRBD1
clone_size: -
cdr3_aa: CASSIQGTGGGNTIYF
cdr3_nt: TGCGCCAGCAGCATACAAGGGACAGGCGGTGGAAACACCATATATTTT

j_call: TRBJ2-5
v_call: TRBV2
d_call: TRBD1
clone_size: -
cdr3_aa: CASNRQGEGQETQYF
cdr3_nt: TGTGCCAGCAACAGACAGGGGGAGGGCCAAGAGACCCAGTACTTC

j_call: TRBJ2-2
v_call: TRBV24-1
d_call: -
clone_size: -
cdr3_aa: CATSDSVTNTGELFF
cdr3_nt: TGTGCCACCAGTGATTCGGTCACGAACACCGGGGAGCTGTTTTTT

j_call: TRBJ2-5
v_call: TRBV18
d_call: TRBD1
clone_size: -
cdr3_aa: CASSPDLQGARSEYF
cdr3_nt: TGTGCCAGCTCTCCAGATCTCCAGGGGGCTAGGTCAGAGTACTTC

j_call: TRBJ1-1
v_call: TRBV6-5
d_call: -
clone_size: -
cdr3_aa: CASSLLSGTEAFF
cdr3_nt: TGTGCCAGCAGTTTACTGTCCGGGACTGAAGCTTTCTTT

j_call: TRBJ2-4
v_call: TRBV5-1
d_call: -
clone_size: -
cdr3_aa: CASSMDIAKNIQYF
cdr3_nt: TGCGCCAGCAGTATGGACATAGCCAAAAACATTCAGTACTTC

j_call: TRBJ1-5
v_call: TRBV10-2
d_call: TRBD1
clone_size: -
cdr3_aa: CASKGQGEQPQHF
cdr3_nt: TGCGCCAGCAAAGGACAGGGTGAGCAGCCCCAGCATTTT

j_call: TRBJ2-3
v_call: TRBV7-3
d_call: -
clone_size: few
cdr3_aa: CASSPGHNTDTQYF
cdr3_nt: TGTGCCAGCAGCCCGGGACACAACACAGATACGCAGTATTTT

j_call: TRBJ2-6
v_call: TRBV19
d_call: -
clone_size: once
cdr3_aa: CASSIPTGTGANVLTF
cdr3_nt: TGTGCCAGTAGTATCCCTACTGGGACTGGGGCCAACGTCCTGACTTTC

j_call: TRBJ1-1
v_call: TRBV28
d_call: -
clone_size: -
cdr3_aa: CASSWRGTEAFF
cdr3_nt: TGTGCCAGCTCTTGGCGGGGGACTGAAGCTTTCTTT

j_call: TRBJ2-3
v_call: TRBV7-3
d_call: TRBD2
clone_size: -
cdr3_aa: CASSAALLAGGTDTQYF
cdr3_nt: TGTGCCAGCAGCGCCGCCCTGCTAGCGGGGGGCACAGATACGCAGTATTTT

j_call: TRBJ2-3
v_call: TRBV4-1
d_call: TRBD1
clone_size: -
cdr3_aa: CASSQGDRGRGTDTQYF
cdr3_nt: TGCGCCAGCAGCCAAGGAGACAGGGGGCGAGGCACAGATACGCAGTATTTT

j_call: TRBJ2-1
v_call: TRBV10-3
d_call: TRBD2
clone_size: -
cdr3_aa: CAIRGFGGGAANEQFF
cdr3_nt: TGTGCCATCAGGGGTTTCGGCGGGGGGGCCGCCAATGAGCAGTTCTTC

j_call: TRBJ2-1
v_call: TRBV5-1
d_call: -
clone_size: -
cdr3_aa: CASSLDGGSGNEQFF
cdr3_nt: TGCGCCAGCAGCTTGGATGGGGGATCGGGGAATGAGCAGTTCTTC

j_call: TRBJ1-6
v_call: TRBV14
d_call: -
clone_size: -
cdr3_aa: CASSQDPTSSSYNSPLHF
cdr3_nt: TGTGCCAGCAGCCAAGATCCGACATCAAGCTCCTATAATTCACCCCTCCACTTT

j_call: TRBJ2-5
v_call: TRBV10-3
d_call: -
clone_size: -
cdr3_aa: CAISGSTGETQYF
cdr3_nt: TGTGCCATCAGTGGATCTACAGGAGAGACCCAGTACTTC

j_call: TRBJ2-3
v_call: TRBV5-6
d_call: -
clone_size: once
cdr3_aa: CASSASWTDTQYF
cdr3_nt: TGTGCCAGCAGCGCAAGCTGGACAGATACGCAGTATTTT

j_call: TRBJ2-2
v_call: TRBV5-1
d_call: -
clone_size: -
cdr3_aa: CASSLALSPGSDTGELFF
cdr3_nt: TGCGCCAGCAGCTTGGCCCTCTCCCCAGGGTCGGACACCGGGGAGCTGTTTTTT

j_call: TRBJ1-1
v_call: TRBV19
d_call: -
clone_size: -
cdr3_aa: CASSLTLGGTEAFF
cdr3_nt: TGTGCCAGTAGTTTAACTCTGGGGGGCACTGAAGCTTTCTTT

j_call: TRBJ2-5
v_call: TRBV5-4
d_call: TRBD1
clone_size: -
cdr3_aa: CASSLAGGHRGETQYF
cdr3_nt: TGTGCCAGCAGCTTGGCAGGGGGTCACAGGGGGGAGACCCAGTACTTC

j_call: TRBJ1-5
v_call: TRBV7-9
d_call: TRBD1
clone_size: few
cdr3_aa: CASSLGQLNQPQHF
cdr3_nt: TGTGCCAGCAGCTTGGGACAGCTTAATCAGCCCCAGCATTTT

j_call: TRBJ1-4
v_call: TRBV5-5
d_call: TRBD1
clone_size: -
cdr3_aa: CASSPGPDRGMSEKLFF
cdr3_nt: TGTGCCAGCAGCCCCGGACCGGACAGGGGGATGAGTGAAAAACTGTTTTTT

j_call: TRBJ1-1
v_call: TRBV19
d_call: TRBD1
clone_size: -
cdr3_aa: CASGTGTGSTEAFF
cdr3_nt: TGTGCCAGCGGAACCGGGACAGGGAGTACTGAAGCTTTCTTT

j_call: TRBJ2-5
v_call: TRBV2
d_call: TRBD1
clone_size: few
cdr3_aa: CASSRDSQETQYF
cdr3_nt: TGTGCCAGCAGTCGGGACAGCCAAGAGACCCAGTACTTC

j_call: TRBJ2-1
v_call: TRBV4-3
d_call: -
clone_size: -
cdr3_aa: CASSQDPAGLRNNEQFF
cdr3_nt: TGCGCCAGCAGCCAAGATCCGGCTGGGTTAAGGAACAATGAGCAGTTCTTC

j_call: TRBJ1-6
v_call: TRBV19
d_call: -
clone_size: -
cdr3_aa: CASSILGNSPLHF
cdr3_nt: TGTGCCAGTAGTATCCTGGGTAATTCACCCCTCCACTTT

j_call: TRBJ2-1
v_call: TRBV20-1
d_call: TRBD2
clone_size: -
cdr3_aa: CSASNGGASWDEQFF
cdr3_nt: TGCAGTGCTAGTAACGGGGGGGCCTCGTGGGATGAGCAGTTCTTC

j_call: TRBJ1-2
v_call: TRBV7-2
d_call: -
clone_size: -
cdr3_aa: CASSPAHGYGYTF
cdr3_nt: TGTGCCAGCAGCCCGGCTCACGGGTATGGCTACACCTTC

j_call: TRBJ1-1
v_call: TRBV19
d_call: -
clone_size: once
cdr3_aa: CASSGVADRSNTEAFF
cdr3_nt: TGTGCCAGTAGCGGGGTGGCGGACAGATCAAACACTGAAGCTTTCTTT

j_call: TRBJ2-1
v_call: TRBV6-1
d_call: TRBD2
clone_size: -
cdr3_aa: CASSERTSRNNEQFF
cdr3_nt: TGTGCCAGCAGTGAGCGGACTAGCCGGAACAATGAGCAGTTCTTC

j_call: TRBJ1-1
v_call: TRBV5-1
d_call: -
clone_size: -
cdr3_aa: CASSSGQPNTEAFF
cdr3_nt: TGCGCCAGCAGCTCCGGACAGCCGAACACTGAAGCTTTCTTT

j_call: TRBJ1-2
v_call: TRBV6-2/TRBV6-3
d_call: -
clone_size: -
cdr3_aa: CASSPRGGSNYGYTF
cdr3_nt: TGTGCCAGCAGTCCCCGGGGGGGGAGTAACTATGGCTACACCTTC

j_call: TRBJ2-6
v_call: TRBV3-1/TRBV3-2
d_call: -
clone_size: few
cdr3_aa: CASSQDRGAGANVLTF
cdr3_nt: TGTGCCAGCAGCCAAGATCGCGGGGCTGGGGCCAACGTCCTGACTTTC

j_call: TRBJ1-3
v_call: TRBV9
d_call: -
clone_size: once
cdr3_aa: CASSVLDSSGNTIYF
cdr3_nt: TGTGCCAGCAGCGTCCTAGACAGCTCTGGAAACACCATATATTTT

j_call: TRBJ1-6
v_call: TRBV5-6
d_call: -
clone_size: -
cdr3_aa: CASSLDLGQINSPLHF
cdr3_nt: TGTGCCAGCAGCTTGGATTTGGGGCAGATTAATTCACCCCTCCACTTT

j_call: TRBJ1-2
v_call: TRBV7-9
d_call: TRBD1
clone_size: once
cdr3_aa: CASSFSRGDGYTF
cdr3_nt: TGTGCCAGCAGCTTCAGCAGGGGGGACGGCTACACCTTC

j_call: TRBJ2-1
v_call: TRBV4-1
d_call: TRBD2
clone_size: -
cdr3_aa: CASSLLAGGRKEQFF
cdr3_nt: TGCGCCAGCAGCCTTCTAGCGGGGGGCCGGAAGGAGCAGTTCTTC

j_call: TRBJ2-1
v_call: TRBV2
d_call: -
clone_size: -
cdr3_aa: CAGERTVSYNEQFF
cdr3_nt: TGTGCCGGAGAAAGGACGGTCTCCTACAATGAGCAGTTCTTC

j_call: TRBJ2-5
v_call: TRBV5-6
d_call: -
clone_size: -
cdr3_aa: CASSFISQAAETQYF
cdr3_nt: TGTGCCAGCAGCTTTATTTCGCAGGCGGCAGAGACCCAGTACTTC

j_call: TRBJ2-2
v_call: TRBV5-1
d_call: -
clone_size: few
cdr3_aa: CASSPDRTNTGELFF
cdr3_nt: TGCGCCAGCAGCCCCGACAGGACCAACACCGGGGAGCTGTTTTTT

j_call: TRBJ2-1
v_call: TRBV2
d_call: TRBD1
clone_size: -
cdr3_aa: CASRVGTGEWDEQFF
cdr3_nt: TGTGCCAGCAGGGTGGGGACAGGGGAATGGGATGAGCAGTTCTTC

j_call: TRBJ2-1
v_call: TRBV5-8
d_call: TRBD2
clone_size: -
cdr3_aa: CASSLELTAGSSYNEQFF
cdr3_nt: TGTGCCAGCAGCTTGGAGCTAACAGCGGGGAGCTCCTACAATGAGCAGTTCTTC

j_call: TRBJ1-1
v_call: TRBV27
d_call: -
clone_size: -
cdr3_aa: CASSLSGGDTEAFF
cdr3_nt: TGTGCCAGCAGTTTATCTGGGGGGGACACTGAAGCTTTCTTT

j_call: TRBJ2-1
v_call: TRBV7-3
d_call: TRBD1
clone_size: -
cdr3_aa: CASSPAEAGGSYNEQFF
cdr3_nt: TGTGCCAGCAGCCCCGCCGAGGCAGGGGGCTCCTACAATGAGCAGTTCTTC

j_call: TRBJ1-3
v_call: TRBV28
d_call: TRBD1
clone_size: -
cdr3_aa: CASSPTGGLGNTIYF
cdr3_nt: TGTGCCAGCAGTCCGACAGGGGGCCTCGGAAACACCATATATTTT

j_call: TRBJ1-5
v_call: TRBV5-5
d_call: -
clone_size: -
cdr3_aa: CASSLSPNQPQHF
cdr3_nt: TGTGCCAGCAGCCTATCGCCCAATCAGCCCCAGCATTTT

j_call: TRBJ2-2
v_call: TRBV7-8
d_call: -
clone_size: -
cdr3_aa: CASSLTGMWAGELFF
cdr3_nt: TGTGCCAGCAGCTTAACAGGGATGTGGGCCGGGGAGCTGTTTTTT